This paragraph covers one T cell receptor (beta chain) sequence. Germline trimming cut 5 bases from V and 0 bases from J; bases unmatched to any gene: 6. Germline CDR1 SGHTA, CDR2 FQGNSA. This CDR3 is 16 amino acids long. PCR was performed using 60 Vbeta and 13 Jbeta primers. Sequencing was performed with immunoSEQ multiplex PCR; in TCRdb, only in-frame clones are kept and a portion is missing. The data contain 150,000 to 200,000 clones, roughly 79% of them singletons. The data derive from a study of cytomegalovirus exposure and HLA in healthy donors. The source of this sequence is a woman aged 25 to 39 in good health and CMV-seropositive. The chain carries TRBV7-2 and TRBJ2-5; TRBD1 agrees at 10 bases. Sequenced: PBMCs. The CDR3 spells CASSELGQGHQETQYF. The CDR3 nucleotides read TGTGCCAGCAGCGAGTTGGGACAGGGGCACCAAGAGACCCAGTACTTC.